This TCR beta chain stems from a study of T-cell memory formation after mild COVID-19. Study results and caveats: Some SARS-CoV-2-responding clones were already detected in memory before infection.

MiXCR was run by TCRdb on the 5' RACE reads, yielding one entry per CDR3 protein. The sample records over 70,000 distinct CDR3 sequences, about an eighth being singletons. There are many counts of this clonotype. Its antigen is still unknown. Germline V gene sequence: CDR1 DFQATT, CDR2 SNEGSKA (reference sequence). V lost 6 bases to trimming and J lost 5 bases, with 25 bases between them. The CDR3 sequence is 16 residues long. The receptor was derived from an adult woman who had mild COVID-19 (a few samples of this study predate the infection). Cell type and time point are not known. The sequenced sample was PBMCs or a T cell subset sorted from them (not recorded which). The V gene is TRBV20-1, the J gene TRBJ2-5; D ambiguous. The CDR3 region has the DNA TGCAGTGCCCTCAGGCGTGGCAGGCTGAAAGGGGAGACCCAGTACTTC. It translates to CSALRRGRLKGETQYF.